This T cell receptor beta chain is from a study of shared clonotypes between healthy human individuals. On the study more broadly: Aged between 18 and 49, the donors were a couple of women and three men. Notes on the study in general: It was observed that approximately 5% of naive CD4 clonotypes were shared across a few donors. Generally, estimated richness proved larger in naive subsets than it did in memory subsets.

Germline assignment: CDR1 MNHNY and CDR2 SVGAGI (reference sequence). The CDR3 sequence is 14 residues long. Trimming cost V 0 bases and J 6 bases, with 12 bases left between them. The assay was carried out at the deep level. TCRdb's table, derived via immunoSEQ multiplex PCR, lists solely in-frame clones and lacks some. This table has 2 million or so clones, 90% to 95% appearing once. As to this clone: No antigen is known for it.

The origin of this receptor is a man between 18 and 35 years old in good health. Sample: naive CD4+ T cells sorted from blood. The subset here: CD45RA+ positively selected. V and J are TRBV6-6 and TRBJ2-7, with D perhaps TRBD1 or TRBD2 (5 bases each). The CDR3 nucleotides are TGTGCCAGCAGTTACTCCCGGGACCCGGGCGAGCAGTACTTC. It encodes CASSYSRDPGEQYF.